The 21 T cell receptor beta chains in this list originate from one sample, sequenced in a study of blood T cell repertoires in COVID-19. The table came from immunoSEQ multiplex PCR; TCRdb's copy has only in-frame clones and leaves some out. The sample lists around 240,000 clones, around 88% occurring once. Sequences were obtained from PBMCs or T cells enriched from blood (not recorded which). These TCRs come from a woman aged 50 to 65 who had recovered from COVID-19.

The V and J genes are TRBV27 and TRBJ1-1; D possibly corresponds to TRBD1 (6 bases). This CDR3 is built from 14 residues. CDR1 MNHEY and CDR2 SMNVEV come from the germline V gene (reference sequence). Deletions cut 3 bases from V and 0 bases from J, with 8 bases between. The DNA for the CDR3 is TGTGCCAGCAGTTTCGGACAGTTGAACACTGAAGCTTTCTTT. Protein sequence: CASSFGQLNTEAFF.

The genes are TRBV5-1 and TRBJ2-6; possibly TRBD1 for D (5 bases). This CDR3 is built from 15 residues. Trimming removed 4 bases at V and 2 bases at J, with 10 bases between. Germline loops: CDR1 SGHRS, CDR2 YFSETQ. The CDR3 DNA reads TGCGCCAGCAGCAAAGCAGGGACTGGGGCCAACGTCCTGACTTTC. It yields the protein CASSKAGTGANVLTF.

This clone was seen a handful of times. This chain joins TRBV7-8 and TRBJ2-6; D remains ambiguous. The V end was cut by 2 bases, the J end by 0 bases, with 5 bases between. The CDR3 is 15 residues long. The V gene's germline CDR1 is SGHVS and CDR2 FQNEAQ. CDR3 residues: CASSLLYSGANVLTF. The CDR3, as DNA: TGTGCCAGCAGCTTACTGTACTCTGGGGCCAACGTCCTGACTTTC.

The J gene is TRBJ1-4, the V gene TRBV21-1; TRBD1, the table's D call, lacks a check against the DNA. TRBV21-1 is an annotated pseudogene. The CDR3 is 20 amino acids. The CDR3 spells CASSKKIAGQGEATNEKLFF. DNA for the CDR3: TGTGCCAGCAGCAAAAAAATAGCGGGACAGGGGGAGGCAACTAATGAAAAACTGTTTTTT.

This chain uses TRBV19 with TRBJ2-1; D remains ambiguous. V was clipped by 4 bases and J by 8 bases, with 15 bases between them. Germline V CDR1 and CDR2: LNHDA, SQIVND (reference sequence). This CDR3 contains 14 residues. The CDR3 sequence: CASSKTGSDYEQFF. CDR3 bases: TGTGCCAGTAGTAAAACCGGCTCAGACTATGAGCAGTTCTTC.

V gene TRBV11-2 combines with J gene TRBJ2-7; the D gene is possibly TRBD1 (6 bases). CDR1 and CDR2 from the germline V gene are SGHAT and FQNNGV. V lost 5 bases to trimming and J lost 3 bases, with 14 bases between them. This CDR3 region has 14 residues. The CDR3 DNA reads as TGTGCCAGCAGCCAGGGGATAGGAATCTACGAGCAGTACTTC. Protein sequence: CASSQGIGIYEQYF.

The V call is TRBV13, the J call TRBJ2-7; 8 bases are a match to TRBD1. V shed 6 bases, J shed 3 bases, and the junction held 7 bases outside the gene matches. There are 14 residues in the CDR3. Germline V lookup: CDR1 PRHDT, CDR2 FYEKMQ (reference sequence). The CDR3, as DNA: TGTGCCAGCAGTTGGACAGGGTGGGACTACGAGCAGTACTTC. Protein sequence: CASSWTGWDYEQYF.

The CDR3 DNA reads as TGTGCCAGCAGCCAAGGTGGAGGGCCGGGCAATGAGCAGTTCTTC. This gives the protein CASSQGGGPGNEQFF. The V gene is TRBV4-2, the J gene TRBJ2-1; tentatively, D is TRBD2 (6 bases). Germline V gives CDR1 LGHNA, CDR2 YNFKEQ. Trimming pared 1 base from V and 6 bases from J, leaving 13 bases between. This CDR3 comprises 15 residues.

CDR3 loop: CASNLSGTPFSGANVLTF. In nucleotides, the CDR3 is TGTGCCAGCAATCTATCAGGGACTCCCTTCTCTGGGGCCAACGTCCTGACTTTC. This rearrangement joins TRBV28 to TRBJ2-6; TRBD2 might be the D (6 bases). V was pared by 7 bases and J by 0 bases, with 19 bases between. CDR3 length: 18 residues. Per germline, CDR1 MDHEN and CDR2 SYDVKM. The full variable domain, rest sourced from reference TRBV28 and TRBJ2-6, is DVKVTQSSRYLVKRTGEKVFLECVQDMDHENMFWYRQDPGLGLRLIYFSYDVKMKEKGDIPEGYSVSREKKERFSLILESASTNQTSMYLCASNLSGTPFSGANVLTFGAGSRLTVL.

The chain links TRBV9 to TRBJ2-2; 9 nucleotides align to TRBD2. The CDR3 runs to 20 residues. CDR1 SGDLS and CDR2 YYNGEE come from the germline V gene. J was trimmed by 5 bases and V by 4 bases; bases with no gene match: 21. Written as DNA, the CDR3 is TGTGCCAGCAGCACACGAGGAGTGGGTAGCGGGGGTCTCGGGACCGGGGAGCTGTTTTTT. Residues: CASSTRGVGSGGLGTGELFF.

V and J are TRBV9 and TRBJ2-3; possibly TRBD1 for D (5 bases). The germline CDR1 and CDR2 sequences are SGDLS and YYNGEE. Trimming shortened V by 1 base and J by 2 bases, and 8 bases separated the two germline ends. The CDR3 totals 14 residues. The CDR3 nucleotides read TGTGCCAGCAGCGTAAAGGGGTACACAGATACGCAGTATTTT. Amino acids: CASSVKGYTDTQYF.

This clone was counted a few times. The CDR3 sequence: CASSSPGTGIGGGNNQPQHF. As DNA, the CDR3 is TGTGCCAGCAGTTCCCCCGGGACAGGGATAGGAGGAGGGAACAATCAGCCCCAGCATTTT. This chain connects TRBV27 to TRBJ1-5; 9 bases map to TRBD1. The CDR3 is 20 amino acids. Germline V gives CDR1 MNHEY, CDR2 SMNVEV (reference sequence). V dropped 4 bases and J dropped 3; count of bases not matched to a gene: 19.

This chain links TRBV5-5 with TRBJ1-2, with 7 nucleotides matching TRBD1. The germline V gene has CDR1 SGHKS and CDR2 YYEKEE (reference sequence). This CDR3 is built from 16 residues. The V and J ends lost 0 bases and 10 bases, in that order; junction bases with no gene match: 15. The CDR3: CASSLDTTGWGFFYTF. The CDR3 nucleotides are TGTGCCAGCAGCTTGGACACGACAGGGTGGGGGTTTTTCTACACCTTC.

This clone was observed a handful of times. This chain uses TRBV25-1 with TRBJ1-6, with TRBD1 matching 9 bases. V gave up 6 bases and J gave up 7 bases; unmatched junction bases: 7. The CDR3 runs to 15 residues. Germline CDR1 and CDR2: MGHDK and SYGVNS. This CDR3 reads CASSRLTGGNSPLHF. The DNA for the CDR3 is TGTGCCAGCAGCCGACTGACAGGGGGGAATTCACCCCTCCACTTT.

This chain uses TRBV7-2 with TRBJ1-5, with D maybe TRBD1 (6 bases). CDR3 length: 18 amino acids. V lost 0 bases and J lost 2, with 17 bases in between. Germline CDR1 and CDR2: SGHTA and FQGNSA. The CDR3 reads CASSLASQGRGGNQPQHF. The CDR3 DNA reads TGTGCCAGCAGCTTAGCCTCACAGGGTCGAGGTGGCAATCAGCCCCAGCATTTT.

The rearrangement joins TRBV4-1 to TRBJ1-2, with D perhaps matching TRBD1 (5 bases). Germline V gene data show CDR1 as MGHRA and CDR2 as YSYEKL. The CDR3 contains 15 residues. V lost 2 bases and J 5 bases, leaving 15 bases between the germline ends. The CDR3 spells CASSQSTGLNYGYTF. Written as DNA, the CDR3 is TGCGCCAGCAGCCAAAGTACAGGACTAAATTATGGCTACACCTTC.

DNA of the CDR3: TGTGCCAGCAGCTTCCAGGGGCTCTACGAGCAGTACTTC. Amino acid sequence: CASSFQGLYEQYF. The chain employs TRBV11-3 and TRBJ2-7; D possibly corresponds to TRBD1 (6 bases). The CDR3 loop spans 13 amino acids. Trimming removed 3 bases from V and 3 bases from J, with 9 bases in between. Germline-derived CDR1 and CDR2 are SGHNT and YENEEA.

The chain is built from TRBV6-5 and TRBJ2-5; 7 bases align to TRBD1. V shed 5 bases and J 7 bases; nucleotides not matched to a gene: 13. CDR3 length: 15 amino acids. The germline V gene has CDR1 MNHEY and CDR2 SVGAGI. The CDR3, as DNA: TGTGCCAGCAGTCGCCCCCGGACAGGTCGGACGACCCAGTACTTC. Its protein is CASSRPRTGRTTQYF.

This sequence joins TRBV27 and TRBJ2-7; TRBD1 aligns across 7 bases. The CDR3 runs to 17 residues. V shed 2 bases and J 0 bases; nucleotides not matched to a gene: 10. Germline V gene data show CDR1 as MNHEY and CDR2 as SMNVEV (reference sequence). The CDR3 here is CASSLNPDRVYSYEQYF. Here the CDR3 DNA reads TGTGCCAGCAGTTTAAATCCAGACAGGGTTTACTCCTACGAGCAGTACTTC.

V usage is TRBV4-1 and J usage is TRBJ2-2, with 7 bases aligning to TRBD1. CDR3 size: 15 residues. Losses at the gene ends were 5 bases for V and 6 bases for J; bases not matched to a gene: 9. Germline CDR1 reads MGHRA; CDR2 reads YSYEKL. The CDR3 protein is CASSARQGSPGELFF. As DNA, the CDR3 is TGCGCCAGCAGCGCTAGACAGGGATCTCCCGGGGAGCTGTTTTTT.

This chain uses TRBV19 with TRBJ1-2; 7 bases align to TRBD1. CDR1 and CDR2 (germline): LNHDA, SQIVND (reference sequence). V lost 9 bases and J lost 3; bases outside the gene matches: 10. CDR3 size: 14 residues. DNA for the CDR3: TGTGCCAGCACCGACAGGGAAGAATACTATGGCTACACCTTC. Amino acid sequence: CASTDREEYYGYTF.